This paragraph reports one T cell receptor beta chain. The source of the sample is a study of blood T cell repertoires in COVID-19. The V end was cut by 2 bases, the J end by 3 bases, with 7 bases between. This CDR3 is 14 amino acids long. The germline V gene encodes CDR1 MNHNY and CDR2 SVGAGI (reference sequence). Profiled with immunoSEQ multiplex PCR; TCRdb holds only in-frame clones, not every one. The sample holds about 160,000 clones; just under 90% are singletons and the top ten take 10%. Material: peripheral blood. The origin of this receptor is a woman between 65 and 79 years old with COVID-19, enrolled during active disease. The chain uses TRBV6-6 and TRBJ1-4; D is uncertain. CDR3 in DNA: TGTGCCAGCAGTTACAGGGAGGCTAATGAAAAACTGTTTTTT. It yields the protein CASSYREANEKLFF.